The 28 T cell receptor beta chains presented below share a single source sample, sequenced in a study of blood T cell repertoires in COVID-19. Produced via immunoSEQ multiplex PCR; TCRdb's table is partial and in-frame only. This sample has 91,000 or so clones; around 80% occur once, and the top ten carry 5.5% to 7.5%. Sequenced input: peripheral blood. The origin of the receptors is a man aged 45-60 years with active or convalescent COVID-19.

The chain links TRBV14 to TRBJ1-3; D not resolved. CDR1 and CDR2 (germline): SGHDN, FVKESK. This CDR3 comprises 15 residues. The ends were cut back, 0 bases at V and 4 bases at J, with 10 bases in the middle. The CDR3 sequence: CASSQDRFFGNTIYF. The CDR3 region has the DNA TGTGCCAGCAGCCAAGACAGGTTCTTCGGAAACACCATATATTTT.

The V call is TRBV5-6, the J call TRBJ2-6; a weak D match, TRBD2 (5 bases). V dropped 4 bases and J dropped 0 bases, with 11 bases sitting between them. This CDR3 comprises 16 residues. CDR1 is SGHDT and CDR2 is YYEEEE in the germline V gene. In DNA, the CDR3 is TGTGCCAGCAGCCCTCGGGCGGGCTCTGGGGCCAACGTCCTGACTTTC. Translation gives CASSPRAGSGANVLTF.

The chain carries TRBV30 and TRBJ2-2, with 10 bases matching TRBD2. V shed 5 bases, J shed 2 bases, and the junction held 2 bases outside the gene matches. CDR1 and CDR2 from the germline V gene are GTSNPN and SVGIG (reference sequence). The CDR3 consists of 14 residues. The CDR3 region has the DNA TGTGCCTGGGCTAGCGGGGGTAACACCGGGGAGCTGTTTTTT. It is translated as CAWASGGNTGELFF.

V and J are TRBV28 and TRBJ1-5; perhaps TRBD1 as D (6 bases). The V end lost 3 bases, the J end lost 6 bases, and 12 bases lay between the germline ends. In germline, CDR1 is MDHEN, CDR2 SYDVKM. The length of the CDR3 is 14 residues. The CDR3 bases are TGTGCCAGCAGTTTGAACAGGGTAATTCAGCCCCAGCATTTT. Protein product: CASSLNRVIQPQHF.

The chain uses TRBV7-9 and TRBJ2-5, with 7 bases matching TRBD2. CDR3 size: 11 residues. Germline V gives CDR1 SEHNR, CDR2 FQNEAQ (reference sequence). V gave up 2 bases and J gave up 14 bases; unmatched junction bases: 5. The CDR3 region has the DNA TGTGCCAGCAGCTTATCAACTAGCGTTTACTTC. Its translation is CASSLSTSVYF.

The chain combines TRBV5-3 with TRBJ1-5; no clear D. TRBV5-3 has ORF status, its function being uncertain. Trimming left V 7 bases short and J 1 base short, with 9 bases between. The CDR3 has 13 amino acids. CDR3 amino acids: CARGTVSNQPQHF. The CDR3 DNA sequence: TGTGCCAGAGGTACAGTAAGCAATCAGCCCCAGCATTTT.

This rearrangement joins TRBV6-6 to TRBJ1-2; 10 nucleotides align to TRBD1. This CDR3 spans 15 amino acids. Germline assignment: CDR1 MNHNY and CDR2 SVGAGI (reference sequence). Germline trimming cut 8 bases from V and 2 bases from J; bases unmatched to any gene: 8. CDR3 coding DNA: TGTGCCAGCTTGCCCGACAGGGGGCAAAACTATGGCTACACCTTC. Amino acids: CASLPDRGQNYGYTF.

This chain joins TRBV7-8 and TRBJ1-1, with 7 bases matching TRBD1. The CDR3 totals 14 residues. The V segment lost 5 bases and the J segment 1 base; nucleotides outside the gene matches: 4. CDR1 is SGHVS and CDR2 is FQNEAQ in the germline V gene. The CDR3 DNA follows: TGTGCCAGCAGCCGAAGGGGGCGGAACACTGAAGCTTTCTTT. Amino acids: CASSRRGRNTEAFF.

The gene calls are TRBV7-2 and TRBJ2-3; possibly TRBD2 for D (5 bases). Germline V gene sequence: CDR1 SGHTA, CDR2 FQGNSA. Trimming stripped 1 base from V and 6 bases from J, with 8 bases between. The CDR3 consists of 13 residues. The CDR3 sequence is CASSLGTGDTQYF. In DNA, the CDR3 is TGTGCCAGCAGCTTAGGGACGGGGGATACGCAGTATTTT.

The rearrangement uses TRBV7-9 and TRBJ2-5; 7 bases match TRBD1. The CDR3 is made up of 13 amino acids. Per germline, CDR1 SEHNR and CDR2 FQNEAQ (reference sequence). With 5 bases clipped from V and 1 base from J, the junction kept 1 base outside the gene matches. This CDR3 is CASSRDSQETQYF. DNA of the CDR3: TGTGCCAGCAGCCGGGACAGCCAAGAGACCCAGTACTTC.

This sequence joins TRBV6-6 and TRBJ2-5; 9 bases line up with TRBD2. The CDR3 has 16 amino acids. V lost 0 bases to trimming and J lost 1 base; unmatched junction nucleotides: 3. Germline V gives CDR1 MNHNY, CDR2 SVGAGI (reference sequence). CDR3: CASSYSGGGGQETQYF. For the CDR3, the DNA is TGTGCCAGCAGTTACTCGGGCGGGGGGGGCCAAGAGACCCAGTACTTC.

The V gene is TRBV6-5, the J gene TRBJ1-1, with a possible D match to TRBD1 (5 bases). Trimming took 0 bases from V and 5 from J, leaving 13 bases between them. This CDR3 has 15 amino acids. From germline, CDR1 is MNHEY and CDR2 SVGAGI. The CDR3: CASSYSITGRTEAFF. DNA for the CDR3: TGTGCCAGCAGTTACTCGATAACAGGACGGACTGAAGCTTTCTTT.

The table lists this clone with a count of one. This chain joins TRBV11-2 and TRBJ2-5; the D gene is possibly TRBD2 (5 bases). Germline lookup yields CDR1 SGHAT and CDR2 FQNNGV. V was trimmed by 4 bases and J by 2 bases, leaving 8 bases between them. This CDR3 spans 13 amino acids. The CDR3: CASSYGLQETQYF. Written as DNA, the CDR3 is TGTGCCAGCAGCTACGGACTTCAAGAGACCCAGTACTTC.

The table lists this clone with many counts. This sequence joins TRBV11-2 and TRBJ1-2; no clear D. From germline, CDR1 is SGHAT and CDR2 FQNNGV. Trimming cost V 5 bases and J 2 bases, with 15 bases left between them. This CDR3 is 15 amino acids long. Here the CDR3 DNA reads TGTGCCAGCAGCCCCCCAGGCTCGATCAACTATGGCTACACCTTC. Residues: CASSPPGSINYGYTF. The full variable domain, its missing parts supplied by reference TRBV11-2 and TRBJ1-2, is EAGVAQSPRYKIIEKRQSVAFWCNPISGHATLYWYQQILGQGPKLLIQFQNNGVVDDSQLPKDRFSAERLKGVDSTLKIQPAKLEDSAVYLCASSPPGSINYGYTFGSGTRLTVV.

This chain uses TRBV25-1 with TRBJ2-7; 8 nucleotides align to TRBD1. Germline CDR1 reads MGHDK; CDR2 reads SYGVNS. V lost 2 bases and J lost 7; bases outside the gene matches: 10. The CDR3 extends over 15 amino acids. CDR3 sequence reads: CASSELDRAGEEQYF. CDR3 bases: TGTGCCAGCAGTGAACTGGACAGGGCAGGGGAAGAGCAGTACTTC.

The chain recombines TRBV18 with TRBJ2-7, with a possible D match to TRBD2 (6 bases). The germline CDR1 and CDR2 sequences are KGHSH and LQKENI. The CDR3 loop spans 14 amino acids. Trimming removed 4 bases from V and 4 bases from J, with 14 bases in between. The CDR3 DNA is TGTGCCAGCTCACAGGTGGAGGGGCCTTACGAGCAGTACTTC. Its translation: CASSQVEGPYEQYF.

The chain has TRBV6-2 or TRBV6-3 and TRBJ1-2, with a tentative D call TRBD1 (5 bases). Trimming stripped 2 bases from V and 5 bases from J, with 9 bases between. The germline V gene has CDR1 MNHEY and CDR2 SVGEGT. The CDR3 sequence is 13 residues long. The CDR3 DNA follows: TGTGCCAGCAGTTACCACAGGACATATGGCTACACCTTC. As protein: CASSYHRTYGYTF.

V is TRBV19 and J is TRBJ2-4; D unresolved. This CDR3 is 14 amino acids long. CDR1 and CDR2 from the germline V gene are LNHDA and SQIVND (reference sequence). Trimming shortened V by 1 base and J by 6 bases, and 10 bases separated the two germline ends. The CDR3 coding sequence is TGTGCCAGTAGTATAGGATCACATCCAAACATTCAGTACTTC. This encodes CASSIGSHPNIQYF. Together with reference TRBV19 and TRBJ2-4, the CDR3 gives the full variable domain: DGGITQSPKYLFRKEGQNVTLSCEQNLNHDAMYWYRQDPGQGLRLIYYSQIVNDFQKGDIAEGYSVSREKKESFPLTVTSAQKNPTAFYLCASSIGSHPNIQYFGAGTRLSVL.

The chain links TRBV5-1 to TRBJ2-7; D perhaps matches TRBD2 (5 bases). Germline values: CDR1 SGHRS, CDR2 YFSETQ. V was pared by 0 bases and J by 1 base, with 11 bases between. The CDR3 loop spans 15 amino acids. CDR3 sequence: CASSLGSERSYEQYV. Here the CDR3 DNA reads TGCGCCAGCAGCTTGGGTAGCGAAAGATCCTACGAGCAGTACGTC.

The rearrangement uses TRBV18 and TRBJ2-5; weak D call: TRBD2 (5 bases). Deletions cut 1 base from V and 7 bases from J, with 13 bases between. Germline V gene lookup returns CDR1 KGHSH and CDR2 LQKENI. This CDR3 region has 14 residues. CDR3 region: CASSPQAVLGTQYF. Written as DNA, the CDR3 is TGTGCCAGCTCACCACAAGCGGTCTTGGGGACCCAGTACTTC.

The V call is TRBV5-8, the J call TRBJ2-1; 7 bases align to TRBD1. The CDR3 is 13 residues long. Germline V gene sequence: CDR1 SGHTS, CDR2 YDEGEE. V lost 10 bases, J lost 0 bases, and 4 bases stayed unmatched. The CDR3 DNA sequence: TGTGCCCACAGGGGTCGCTCCTACAATGAGCAGTTCTTC. This gives the protein CAHRGRSYNEQFF.

The V call is TRBV7-8, the J call TRBJ2-1; 9 bases map to TRBD1. Trimming cost V 2 bases and J 0 bases; bases outside gene matches: 2. This CDR3 has 16 residues. Germline lookup yields CDR1 SGHVS and CDR2 FQNEAQ. CDR3 residues: CASSLQTGGSYNEQFF. CDR3 sequence (DNA): TGTGCCAGCAGCTTACAGACAGGGGGCTCCTACAATGAGCAGTTCTTC.

V and J are TRBV5-1 and TRBJ2-3; D might be TRBD1 (5 bases). The germline V and J ends were trimmed by 3 bases and 0 bases, with 11 bases remaining between them. The CDR3 sequence is 15 residues long. Per germline, CDR1 SGHRS and CDR2 YFSETQ. The CDR3 sequence: CASSSGHTSTDTQYF. The CDR3 DNA is TGCGCCAGCAGCTCAGGACACACTAGCACAGATACGCAGTATTTT.

This clone was observed a handful of times. This sequence joins TRBV19 and TRBJ1-2; possible D gene TRBD1, 5 bases. Germline V CDR1 and CDR2: LNHDA, SQIVND (reference sequence). V lost 5 bases, J lost 1 base, and 14 bases lay in between. This CDR3 spans 15 amino acids. CDR3: CASSPTIQGNYGYTF. The CDR3, as DNA: TGTGCCAGTAGTCCAACCATCCAGGGTAACTATGGCTACACCTTC.

Only one count was recorded for this clone. This chain connects TRBV6-5 to TRBJ2-1; D might be TRBD2 (6 bases). The CDR3 is made up of 15 amino acids. Trimming stripped 2 bases from V and 6 bases from J, with 14 bases between. CDR1 is MNHEY, CDR2 SVGAGI, per germline. The CDR3 sequence: CASSYRGIVGNEQFF. In nucleotides, the CDR3 is TGTGCCAGCAGTTACCGGGGGATCGTCGGCAATGAGCAGTTCTTC.

Here the CDR3 DNA reads TGTGCCAGCAGCTTAAGGCGTACTAGCGGGGGGGGAAATGAGCAGTTCTTC. Translating it yields CASSLRRTSGGGNEQFF. The chain carries TRBV7-2 and TRBJ2-1, with 13 bases matching TRBD2. The CDR3 spans 17 residues. V was clipped by 2 bases and J by 7 bases; unmatched bases: 8. The germline gives CDR1 SGHTA, CDR2 FQGNSA.

The chain carries TRBV6-6 and TRBJ2-7, with 8 bases fitting TRBD1. Germline-derived CDR1 and CDR2 are MNHNY and SVGAGI (reference sequence). The ends lost 7 bases at V and 5 bases at J; junction bases unmatched: 7. The CDR3 sequence is 13 residues long. For the CDR3, the DNA is TGTGCCAGCACAGGACAGGGTATCAACGAGCAGTACTTC. Translation: CASTGQGINEQYF.

The chain combines TRBV7-9 with TRBJ1-1; D is unclear. With 7 bases removed from V and 3 bases from J, the gap between germline ends came to 12 bases. This CDR3 has 13 residues. Germline CDR1 and CDR2: SEHNR and FQNEAQ (reference sequence). This CDR3 reads CASITLADTEAFF. The CDR3 nucleotides are TGTGCCAGCATTACCCTGGCCGACACTGAAGCTTTCTTT.